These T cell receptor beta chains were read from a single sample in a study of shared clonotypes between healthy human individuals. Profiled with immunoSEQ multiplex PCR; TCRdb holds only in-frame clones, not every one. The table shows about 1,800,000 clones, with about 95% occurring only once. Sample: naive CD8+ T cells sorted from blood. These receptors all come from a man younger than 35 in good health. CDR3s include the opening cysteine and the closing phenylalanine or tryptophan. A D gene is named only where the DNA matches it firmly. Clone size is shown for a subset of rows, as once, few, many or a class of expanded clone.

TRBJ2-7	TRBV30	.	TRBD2	CAWSVRGSYEQYF	TGTGCCTGGAGTGTGCGGGGGAGTTACGAGCAGTACTTC
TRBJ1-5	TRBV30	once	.	CAWSSGHSSNQPQHF	TGTGCCTGGAGCTCAGGACACTCAAGCAATCAGCCCCAGCATTTT
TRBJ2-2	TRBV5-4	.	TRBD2	CASSLRAREGRTGELFF	TGTGCCAGCAGCCTCAGAGCGCGGGAGGGCCGCACCGGGGAGCTGTTTTTT
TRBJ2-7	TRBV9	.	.	CASSRDGGYEQYF	TGTGCCAGCAGCCGGGACGGGGGATACGAGCAGTACTTC
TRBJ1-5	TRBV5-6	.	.	CASSLLNQPQHF	TGTGCCAGCAGCTTACTTAATCAGCCCCAGCATTTT
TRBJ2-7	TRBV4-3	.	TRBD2	CASSQDLGREDEQYF	TGCGCCAGCAGCCAAGATCTTGGGCGGGAGGACGAGCAGTACTTC
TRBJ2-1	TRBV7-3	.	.	CASSLLAASYNEQFF	TGTGCCAGCAGCCTGTTAGCGGCCTCCTACAATGAGCAGTTCTTC
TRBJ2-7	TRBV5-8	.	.	CASSLFPGGYEQYF	TGTGCCAGCAGCTTATTCCCAGGAGGCTACGAGCAGTACTTC
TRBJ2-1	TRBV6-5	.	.	CASSYPDGNEQFF	TGTGCCAGCAGTTACCCGGACGGCAATGAGCAGTTCTTC
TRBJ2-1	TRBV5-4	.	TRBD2	CASSLGLAGGPNEQFF	TGTGCCAGCAGCTTGGGACTAGCGGGGGGGCCCAATGAGCAGTTCTTC
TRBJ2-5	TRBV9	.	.	CASSAAVLEGGETQYF	TGTGCCAGCAGCGCGGCTGTTCTAGAGGGCGGGGAGACCCAGTACTTC
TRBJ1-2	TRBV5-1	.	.	CASSLDPAGLPYGYTF	TGCGCCAGCAGCTTGGACCCGGCAGGGCTTCCCTATGGCTACACCTTC
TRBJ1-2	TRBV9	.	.	CASSDPAGYGYTF	TGTGCCAGCAGCGACCCCGCGGGTTATGGCTACACCTTC
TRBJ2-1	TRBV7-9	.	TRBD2	CASSARTSGSYNEQFF	TGTGCCAGCAGCGCTCGGACTAGCGGGTCCTACAATGAGCAGTTCTTC
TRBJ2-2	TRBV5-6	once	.	CASSLWITGELFF	TGTGCCAGCAGCTTGTGGATAACCGGGGAGCTGTTTTTT
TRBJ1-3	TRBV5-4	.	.	CASSPAVSGNTIYF	TGTGCCAGCAGCCCCGCGGTCTCTGGAAACACCATATATTTT
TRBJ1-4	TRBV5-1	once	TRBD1	CASSPVGQGDEKLFF	TGCGCCAGCAGCCCGGTTGGGCAGGGGGATGAAAAACTGTTTTTT
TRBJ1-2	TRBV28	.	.	CASRFGGSSYTF	TGTGCCAGCCGATTCGGGGGCTCGAGCTACACCTTC
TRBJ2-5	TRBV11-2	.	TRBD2	CASSPGLTGGNQETQYF	TGTGCCAGCAGCCCAGGATTGACGGGGGGGAACCAAGAGACCCAGTACTTC
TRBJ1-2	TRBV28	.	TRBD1	CASSLIKTGQGDYGYTF	TGTGCCAGCAGTTTAATTAAAACGGGACAGGGAGACTATGGCTACACCTTC
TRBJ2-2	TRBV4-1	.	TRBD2	CASSPRLAGDTGELFF	TGCGCCAGCAGCCCTCGGCTAGCGGGAGATACCGGGGAGCTGTTTTTT
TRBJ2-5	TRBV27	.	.	CASSFIGTETQYF	TGTGCCAGCAGTTTTATAGGGACAGAGACCCAGTACTTC
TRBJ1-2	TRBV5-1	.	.	CASSFGVYGYTF	TGCGCCAGCAGCTTCGGTGTTTATGGCTACACCTTC
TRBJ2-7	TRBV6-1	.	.	CASSPYRGAGYEQYF	TGTGCCAGCAGTCCCTATCGGGGGGCCGGGTACGAGCAGTACTTC
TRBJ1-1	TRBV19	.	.	CASSIGTYTEAFF	TGTGCCAGTAGTATTGGGACGTACACTGAAGCTTTCTTT
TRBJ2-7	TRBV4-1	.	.	CASSQDPGVSYEQYF	TGCGCCAGCAGCCAAGATCCGGGTGTCTCCTACGAGCAGTACTTC
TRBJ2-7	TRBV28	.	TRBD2	CASSRAGGTYEQYF	TGTGCCAGCAGTAGGGCGGGGGGGACCTACGAGCAGTACTTC
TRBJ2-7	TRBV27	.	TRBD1	CASNPVGTGLLYEQYF	TGTGCCAGCAACCCTGTGGGGACAGGTTTACTGTACGAGCAGTACTTC
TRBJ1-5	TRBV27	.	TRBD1	CASSSDPTGGNQPQHF	TGTGCCAGCAGTTCCGACCCGACAGGGGGCAATCAGCCCCAGCATTTT
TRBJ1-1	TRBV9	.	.	CASSVDQGNTEAFF	TGTGCCAGCAGCGTAGATCAGGGGAACACTGAAGCTTTCTTT
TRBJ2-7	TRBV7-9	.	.	CASSAGQVYEQYF	TGTGCCAGCAGCGCGGGACAAGTCTACGAGCAGTACTTC
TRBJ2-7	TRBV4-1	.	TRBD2	CASSQGLAGYEQYF	TGCGCCAGCAGCCAGGGACTAGCGGGGTACGAGCAGTACTTC
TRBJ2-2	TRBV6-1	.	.	CASTRGEDGELFF	TGTGCCAGCACCAGGGGCGAGGACGGGGAGCTGTTTTTT
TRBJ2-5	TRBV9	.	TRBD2	CASSPQIAGARETQYF	TGTGCCAGCAGCCCTCAAATAGCGGGAGCGAGGGAGACCCAGTACTTC
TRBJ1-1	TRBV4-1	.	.	CASSSLEGNTEAFF	TGCGCCAGCAGCTCTTTGGAGGGGAACACTGAAGCTTTCTTT
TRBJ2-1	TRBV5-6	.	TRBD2	CASSLWTSGTRSYNEQFF	TGTGCCAGCAGCTTGTGGACTAGCGGGACCCGCTCCTACAATGAGCAGTTCTTC
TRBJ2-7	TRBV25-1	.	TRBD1	CASSVTGEAYEQYF	TGTGCCAGCAGTGTGACAGGGGAGGCCTACGAGCAGTACTTC
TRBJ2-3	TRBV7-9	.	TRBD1	CATQGGTGETDTQYF	TGTGCAACCCAGGGTGGGACAGGGGAAACAGATACGCAGTATTTT
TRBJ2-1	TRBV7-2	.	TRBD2	CASSLVAGVPYNEQFF	TGTGCCAGCAGCTTAGTAGCGGGAGTACCCTACAATGAGCAGTTCTTC
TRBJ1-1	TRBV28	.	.	CASGQNMNTEAFF	TGTGCCAGCGGTCAAAACATGAACACTGAAGCTTTCTTT
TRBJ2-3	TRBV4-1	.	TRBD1	CASSSGQLTDTQYF	TGCGCCAGCAGCTCGGGACAGCTCACAGATACGCAGTATTTT
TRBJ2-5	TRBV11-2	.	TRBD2	CASSLLTSGGSETQYF	TGTGCCAGCAGCCTACTGACTAGCGGGGGCAGCGAGACCCAGTACTTC
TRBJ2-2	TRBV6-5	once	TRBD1	CASSYSTGEWGGELFF	TGTGCCAGCAGTTACTCTACAGGGGAATGGGGCGGGGAGCTGTTTTTT
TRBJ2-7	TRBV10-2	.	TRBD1	CASKGAGYEQYF	TGCGCCAGCAAGGGGGCGGGTTACGAGCAGTACTTC
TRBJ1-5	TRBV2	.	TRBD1	CASSAGTGGEAQHF	TGTGCCAGCAGCGCCGGGACAGGGGGCGAGGCCCAGCATTTT
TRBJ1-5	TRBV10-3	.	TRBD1	CAISDAGQGNPEHF	TGTGCCATCAGTGACGCTGGACAGGGAAATCCCGAGCATTTT
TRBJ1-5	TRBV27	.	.	CASSPVGGHNQPQHF	TGTGCCAGCAGTCCGGTTGGGGGCCACAATCAGCCCCAGCATTTT
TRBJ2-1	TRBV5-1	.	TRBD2	CASSLELAGGGSYNEQFF	TGCGCCAGCAGCTTGGAACTAGCGGGAGGAGGGTCCTACAATGAGCAGTTCTTC
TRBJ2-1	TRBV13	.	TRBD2	CASSFIGEGRANEQFF	TGTGCCAGCAGCTTCATTGGGGAGGGGAGGGCCAATGAGCAGTTCTTC
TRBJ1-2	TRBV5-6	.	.	CASSLGVTTNYGYTF	TGTGCCAGCAGCTTGGGGGTGACCACTAACTATGGCTACACCTTC
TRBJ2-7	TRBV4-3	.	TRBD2	CASSQGVAGDYEQYF	TGCGCCAGCAGCCAAGGGGTGGCGGGAGACTACGAGCAGTACTTC
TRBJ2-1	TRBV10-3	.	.	CAISEGRGSYNEQFF	TGTGCCATCAGTGAGGGCAGGGGAAGCTACAATGAGCAGTTCTTC